This T cell receptor (beta chain) was recovered during a study of blood T cell repertoires in COVID-19. The overall study: Sources were T cells, B-cell-depleted T cells, or PBMCs; the material itself was cDNA or gDNA.

V was trimmed by 3 bases and J by 0 bases, leaving 11 bases between them. Per the germline V gene, CDR1 is MGHDK and CDR2 is SYGVNS. This CDR3 spans 15 amino acids. TCRdb's table, derived via immunoSEQ multiplex PCR, lists solely in-frame clones and lacks some. The sample includes over 80,000 clones, over 75% of them seen just once. This TCR came from a human donor in a cohort sampled during active COVID-19. The material sequenced was peripheral blood. The chain is built from TRBV25-1 and TRBJ1-2; D is unclear. The CDR3, as DNA: TGTGCCAGCAGTGACGTGCAGACTGCTAACTATGGCTACACCTTC. Amino acid sequence: CASSDVQTANYGYTF.